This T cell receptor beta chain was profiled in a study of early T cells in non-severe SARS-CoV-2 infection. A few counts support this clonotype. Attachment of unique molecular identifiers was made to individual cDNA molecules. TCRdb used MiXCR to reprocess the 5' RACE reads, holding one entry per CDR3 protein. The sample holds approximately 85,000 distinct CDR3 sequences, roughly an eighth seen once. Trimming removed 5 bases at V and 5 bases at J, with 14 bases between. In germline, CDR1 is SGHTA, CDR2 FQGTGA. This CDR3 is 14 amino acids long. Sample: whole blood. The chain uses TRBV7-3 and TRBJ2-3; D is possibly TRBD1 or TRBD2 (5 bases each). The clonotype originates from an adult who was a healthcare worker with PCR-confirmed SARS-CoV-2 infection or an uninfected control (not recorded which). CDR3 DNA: TGTGCCAGCAGCCCTCTCGCGAGGGGAGATACGCAGTATTTT. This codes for CASSPLARGDTQYF.